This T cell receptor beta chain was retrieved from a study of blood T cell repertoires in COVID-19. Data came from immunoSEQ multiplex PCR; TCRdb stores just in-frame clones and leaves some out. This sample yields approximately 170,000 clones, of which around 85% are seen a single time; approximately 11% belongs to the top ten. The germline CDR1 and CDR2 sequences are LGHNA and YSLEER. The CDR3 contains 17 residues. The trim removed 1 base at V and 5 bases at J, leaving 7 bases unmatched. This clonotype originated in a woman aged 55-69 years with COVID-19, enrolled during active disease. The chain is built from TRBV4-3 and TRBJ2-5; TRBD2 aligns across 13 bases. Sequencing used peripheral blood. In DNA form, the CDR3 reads TGCGCCAGCAGCCAAGGCTTTGGACTAGCGGGAGCGGAGACCCAGTACTTC. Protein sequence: CASSQGFGLAGAETQYF.